Sequencing of this TCR beta chain was carried out in a study of CD8 T cells in ankylosing spondylitis. Overall study results and limits: A subset of motif variants has previously been described in the synovial fluid and blood of reactive arthritis. CD8+ by phenotype, disease-linked clones were relatively rare in peripheral blood. One TCR beta motif, made up of 7 or 8 highly homologous variants, appeared characteristic of ankylosing spondylitis blood. Reportedly, significant enrichment of disease-linked clones occurred in matched ankylosing spondylitis synovial fluid.

The germline CDR1 and CDR2 sequences are DFQATT and SNEGSKA (reference sequence). CDR3 length equals 16 residues. The V end was cut by 0 bases, the J end by 0 bases, with 12 bases between. Turning to this clonotype: Its target is not known.

Quantitative 5'-RACE with molecular barcodes generated TCR beta libraries. MiXCR, applied by TCRdb to the 5' RACE reads, yields one record per CDR3 protein. The sample contains about 420,000 distinct CDR3 sequences, about a fifth of which appear only once. V usage is TRBV20-1 and J usage is TRBJ2-1; D remains unclear. The receptor was derived from a male donor with ankylosing spondylitis. The material sequenced was blood, either unsorted or a sorted T cell fraction (not recorded which). The chain's CDR3 is CSARDSRVGSYNEQFF. As DNA, the CDR3 is TGCAGTGCTAGAGATAGTCGGGTGGGCTCCTACAATGAGCAGTTCTTC.